The present T cell receptor (beta chain) was sequenced within a study of regulatory dendritic cells for organ transplantation. The junction had 23 bases not matched to a gene; V was cut back by 1 base and J by 3 bases. The CDR3 runs to 21 residues. The germline V gene has CDR1 SGHDN and CDR2 FVKESK. TCRdb keeps only in-frame clones here, not all; method: immunoSEQ multiplex PCR. The table records roughly 35,000 clones, approximately 91% of them present only once. The chain employs TRBV14 and TRBJ2-7; 8 bases agree with TRBD1. Material for sequencing was naive CD4+ T cells from blood. Subset given: CD45RA+ naive T cells. The TCR comes from a human donor in good health. CDR3 in amino acids: CASSQGGSGTGHGDLDYEQYF. CDR3 in DNA: TGTGCCAGCAGCCAAGGGGGCTCCGGGACAGGTCACGGGGACCTTGACTACGAGCAGTACTTC.